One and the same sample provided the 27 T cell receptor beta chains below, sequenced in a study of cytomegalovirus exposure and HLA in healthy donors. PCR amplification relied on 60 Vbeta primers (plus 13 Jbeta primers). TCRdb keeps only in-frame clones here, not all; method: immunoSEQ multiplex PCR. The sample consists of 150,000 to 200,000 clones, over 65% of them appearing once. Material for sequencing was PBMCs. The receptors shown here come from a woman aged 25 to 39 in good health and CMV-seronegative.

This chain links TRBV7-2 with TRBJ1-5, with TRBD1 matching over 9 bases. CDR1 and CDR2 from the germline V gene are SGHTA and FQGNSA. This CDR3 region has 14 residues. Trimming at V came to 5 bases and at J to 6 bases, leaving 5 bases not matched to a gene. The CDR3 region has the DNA TGTGCCAGCAGCCCCGGACAGGGGAGTCAGCCCCAGCATTTT. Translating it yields CASSPGQGSQPQHF. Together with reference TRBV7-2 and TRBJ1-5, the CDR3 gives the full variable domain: GAGVSQSPSNKVTEKGKDVELRCDPISGHTALYWYRQSLGQGLEFLIYFQGNSAPDKSGLPSDRFSAERTGGSVSTLTIQRTQQEDSAVYLCASSPGQGSQPQHFGDGTRLSIL.

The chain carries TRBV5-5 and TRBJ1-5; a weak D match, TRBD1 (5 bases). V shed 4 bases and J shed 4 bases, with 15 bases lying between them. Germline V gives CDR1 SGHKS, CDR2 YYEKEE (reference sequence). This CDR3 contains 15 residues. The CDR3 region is CASSPSGATNQPQHF. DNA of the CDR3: TGTGCCAGCAGCCCCAGCGGGGCAACTAATCAGCCCCAGCATTTT.

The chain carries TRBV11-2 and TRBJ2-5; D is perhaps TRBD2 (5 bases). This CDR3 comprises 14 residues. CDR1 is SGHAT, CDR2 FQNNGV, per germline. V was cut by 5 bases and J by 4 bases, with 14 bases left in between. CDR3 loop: CASSETRFRETQYF. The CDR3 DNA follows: TGTGCCAGCAGCGAAACTAGGTTTAGAGAGACCCAGTACTTC.

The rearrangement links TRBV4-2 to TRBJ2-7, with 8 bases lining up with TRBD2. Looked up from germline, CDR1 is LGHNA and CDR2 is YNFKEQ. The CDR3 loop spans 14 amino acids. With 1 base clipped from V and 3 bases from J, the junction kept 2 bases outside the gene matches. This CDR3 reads CASSQGRGDYEQYF. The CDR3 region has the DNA TGTGCCAGCAGCCAAGGGCGGGGGGACTACGAGCAGTACTTC.

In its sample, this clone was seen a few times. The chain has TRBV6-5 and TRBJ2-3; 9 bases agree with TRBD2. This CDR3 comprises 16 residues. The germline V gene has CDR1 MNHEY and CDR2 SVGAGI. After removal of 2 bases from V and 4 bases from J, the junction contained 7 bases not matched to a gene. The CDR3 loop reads CASSYAASGKADTQYF. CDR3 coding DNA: TGTGCCAGCAGTTACGCGGCTAGCGGGAAGGCAGATACGCAGTATTTT.

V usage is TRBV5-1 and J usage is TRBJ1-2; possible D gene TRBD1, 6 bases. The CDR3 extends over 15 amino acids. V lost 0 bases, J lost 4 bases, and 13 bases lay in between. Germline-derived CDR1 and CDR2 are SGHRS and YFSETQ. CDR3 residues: CASSLAGVRGYGYTF. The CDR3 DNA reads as TGCGCCAGCAGCTTGGCAGGGGTTCGGGGCTATGGCTACACCTTC.

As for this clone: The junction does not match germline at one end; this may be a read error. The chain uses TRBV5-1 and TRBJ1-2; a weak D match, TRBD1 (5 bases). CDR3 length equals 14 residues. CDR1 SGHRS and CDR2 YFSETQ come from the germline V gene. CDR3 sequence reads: CASKPQGTNYGYIF. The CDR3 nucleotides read TGCGCCAGCAAGCCCCAGGGAACTAACTATGGCTACATCTTC.

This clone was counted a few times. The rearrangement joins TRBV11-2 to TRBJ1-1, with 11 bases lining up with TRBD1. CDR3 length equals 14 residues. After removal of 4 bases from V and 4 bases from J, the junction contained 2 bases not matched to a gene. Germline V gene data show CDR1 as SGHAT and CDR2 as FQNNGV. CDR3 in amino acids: CASSWGTGGTEAFF. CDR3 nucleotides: TGTGCCAGCAGCTGGGGGACAGGGGGCACTGAAGCTTTCTTT.

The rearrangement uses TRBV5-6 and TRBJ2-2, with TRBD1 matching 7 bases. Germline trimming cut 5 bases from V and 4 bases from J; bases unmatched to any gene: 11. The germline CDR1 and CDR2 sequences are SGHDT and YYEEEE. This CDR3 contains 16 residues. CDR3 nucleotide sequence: TGTGCCAGCAGGATCCGAGGGACAGACCCCACCGGGGAGCTGTTTTTT. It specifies CASRIRGTDPTGELFF. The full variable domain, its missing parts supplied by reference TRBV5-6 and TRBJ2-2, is DAGVTQSPTHLIKTRGQQVTLRCSPKSGHDTVSWYQQALGQGPQFIFQYYEEEERQRGNFPDRFSGHQFPNYSSELNVNALLLGDSALYLCASRIRGTDPTGELFFGEGSRLTVL.

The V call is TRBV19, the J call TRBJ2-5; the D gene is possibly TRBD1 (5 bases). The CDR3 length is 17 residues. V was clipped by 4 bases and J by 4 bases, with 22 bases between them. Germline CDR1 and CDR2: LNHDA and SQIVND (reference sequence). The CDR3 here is CASSTSSGWGVGETQYF. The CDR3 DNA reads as TGTGCCAGTAGTACCTCTTCGGGTTGGGGCGTCGGAGAGACCCAGTACTTC.

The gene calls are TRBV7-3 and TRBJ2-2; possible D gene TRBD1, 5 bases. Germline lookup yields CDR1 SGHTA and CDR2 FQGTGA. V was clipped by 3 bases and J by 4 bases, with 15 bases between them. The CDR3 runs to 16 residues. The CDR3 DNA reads TGTGCCAGCAGCTTCCAAGCAGGGCGAGTCACCGGGGAGCTGTTTTTT. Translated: CASSFQAGRVTGELFF.

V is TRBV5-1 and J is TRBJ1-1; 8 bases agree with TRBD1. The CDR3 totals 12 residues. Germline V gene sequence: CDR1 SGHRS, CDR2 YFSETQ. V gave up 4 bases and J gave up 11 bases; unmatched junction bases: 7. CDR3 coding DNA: TGCGCCAGCAGCCCGGACAGGGAGCCTGCTTTCTTT. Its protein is CASSPDREPAFF.

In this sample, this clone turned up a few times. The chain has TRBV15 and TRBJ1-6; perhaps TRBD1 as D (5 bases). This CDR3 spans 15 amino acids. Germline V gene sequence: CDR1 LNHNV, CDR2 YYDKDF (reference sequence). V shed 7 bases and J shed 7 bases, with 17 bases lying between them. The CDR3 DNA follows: TGTGCCACCACCTTAGGCACAGGTTTCAATTCACCCCTCCACTTT. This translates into CATTLGTGFNSPLHF.

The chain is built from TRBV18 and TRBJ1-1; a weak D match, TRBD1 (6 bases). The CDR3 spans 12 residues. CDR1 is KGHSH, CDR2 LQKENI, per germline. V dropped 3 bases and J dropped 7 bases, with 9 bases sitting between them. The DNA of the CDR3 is TGTGCCAGCTCACCTTTACAGGGTGAAGCTTTCTTT. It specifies CASSPLQGEAFF.

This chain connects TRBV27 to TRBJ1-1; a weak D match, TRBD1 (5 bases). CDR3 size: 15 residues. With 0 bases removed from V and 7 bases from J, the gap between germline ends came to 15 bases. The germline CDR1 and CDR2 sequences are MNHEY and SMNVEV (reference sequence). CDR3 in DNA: TGTGCCAGCAGTTTATCGAGCCCGGACACGGATGAAGCTTTCTTT. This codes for CASSLSSPDTDEAFF.

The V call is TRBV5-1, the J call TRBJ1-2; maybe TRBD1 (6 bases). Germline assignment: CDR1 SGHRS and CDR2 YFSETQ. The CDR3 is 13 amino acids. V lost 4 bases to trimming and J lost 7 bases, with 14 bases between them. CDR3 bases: TGCGCCAGCAGCGAACAGGGCGACGGTGGCTACACCTTC. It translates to CASSEQGDGGYTF.

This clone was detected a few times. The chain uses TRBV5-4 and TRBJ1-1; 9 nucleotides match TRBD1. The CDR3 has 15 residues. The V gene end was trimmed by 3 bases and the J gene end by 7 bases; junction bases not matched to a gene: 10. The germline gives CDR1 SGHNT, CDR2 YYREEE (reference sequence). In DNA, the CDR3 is TGTGCCAGCAGCTCCCACCCCGGGACAGGGTATGAAGCTTTCTTT. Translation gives CASSSHPGTGYEAFF.

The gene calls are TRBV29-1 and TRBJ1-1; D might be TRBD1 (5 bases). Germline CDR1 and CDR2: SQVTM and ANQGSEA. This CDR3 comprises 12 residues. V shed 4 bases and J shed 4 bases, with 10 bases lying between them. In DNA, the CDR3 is TGCAGCGTTGCGCAGGGCGGCACTGAAGCTTTCTTT. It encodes CSVAQGGTEAFF.

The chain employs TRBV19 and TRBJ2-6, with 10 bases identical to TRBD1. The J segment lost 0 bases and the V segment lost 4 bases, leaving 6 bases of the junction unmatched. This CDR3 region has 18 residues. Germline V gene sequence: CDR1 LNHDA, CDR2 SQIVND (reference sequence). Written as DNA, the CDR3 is TGTGCCAGTAGTAGCCTTAGGGACAGGGGCTCTGGGGCCAACGTCCTGACTTTC. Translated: CASSSLRDRGSGANVLTF.

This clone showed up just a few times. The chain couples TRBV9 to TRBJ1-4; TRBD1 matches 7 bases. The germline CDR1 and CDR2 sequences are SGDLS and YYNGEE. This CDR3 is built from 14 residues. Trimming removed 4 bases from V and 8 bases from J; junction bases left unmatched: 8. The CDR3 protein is CASSPRQGREKLFF. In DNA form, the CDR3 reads TGTGCCAGCAGCCCCCGACAGGGAAGGGAAAAACTGTTTTTT. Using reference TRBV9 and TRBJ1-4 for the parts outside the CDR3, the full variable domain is DSGVTQTPKHLITATGQRVTLRCSPRSGDLSVYWYQQSLDQGLQFLIQYYNGEERAKGNILERFSAQQFPDLHSELNLSSLELGDSALYFCASSPRQGREKLFFGSGTQLSVL.

As DNA, the CDR3 is TGTGCCAGCAGCGTAGCGATAGCGGGATCCACAGATACGCAGTATTTT. Translated, it gives CASSVAIAGSTDTQYF. This sequence joins TRBV9 and TRBJ2-3; TRBD2 matches 8 bases. This CDR3 is built from 16 residues. V lost 0 bases and J lost 2; bases outside the gene matches: 5. CDR1 is SGDLS, CDR2 YYNGEE, per germline.

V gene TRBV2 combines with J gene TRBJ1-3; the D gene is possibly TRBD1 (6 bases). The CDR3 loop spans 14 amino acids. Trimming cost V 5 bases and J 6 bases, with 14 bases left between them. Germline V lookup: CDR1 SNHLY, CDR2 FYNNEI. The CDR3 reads CASSRQARENTIYF. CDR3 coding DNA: TGTGCCAGCAGTAGACAGGCCCGTGAAAACACCATATATTTT.

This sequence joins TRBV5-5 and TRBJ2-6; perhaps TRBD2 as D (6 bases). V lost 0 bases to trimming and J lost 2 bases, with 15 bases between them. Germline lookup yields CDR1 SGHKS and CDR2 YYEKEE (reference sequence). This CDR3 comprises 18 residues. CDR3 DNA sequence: TGTGCCAGCAGCTTGGACGGGGGTTTGGGTGCTGGGGCCAACGTCCTGACTTTC. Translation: CASSLDGGLGAGANVLTF.

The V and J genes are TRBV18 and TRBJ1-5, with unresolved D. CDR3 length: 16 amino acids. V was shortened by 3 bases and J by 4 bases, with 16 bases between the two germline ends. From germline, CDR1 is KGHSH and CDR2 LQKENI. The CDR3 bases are TGTGCCAGCTCACCTACTCTCGCGGGAGGTAATCAGCCCCAGCATTTT. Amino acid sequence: CASSPTLAGGNQPQHF.

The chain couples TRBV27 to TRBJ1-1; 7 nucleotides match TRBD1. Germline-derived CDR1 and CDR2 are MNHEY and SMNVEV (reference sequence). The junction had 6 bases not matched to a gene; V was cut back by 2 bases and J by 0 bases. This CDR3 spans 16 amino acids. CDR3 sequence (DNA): TGTGCCAGCAGTTTAAGGACAGGCTACATGAACACTGAAGCTTTCTTT. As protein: CASSLRTGYMNTEAFF.

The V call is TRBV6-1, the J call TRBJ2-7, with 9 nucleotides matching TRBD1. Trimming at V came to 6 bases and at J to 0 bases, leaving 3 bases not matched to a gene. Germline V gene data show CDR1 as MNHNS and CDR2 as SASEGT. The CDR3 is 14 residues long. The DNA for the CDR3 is TGTGCCAGCAGGACAGGGGGAGTCTCCTACGAGCAGTACTTC. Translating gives CASRTGGVSYEQYF.

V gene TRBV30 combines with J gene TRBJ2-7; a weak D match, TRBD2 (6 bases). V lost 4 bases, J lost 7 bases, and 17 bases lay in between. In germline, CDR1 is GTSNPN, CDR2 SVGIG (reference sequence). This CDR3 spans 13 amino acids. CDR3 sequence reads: CAWTGTGVGEQYF. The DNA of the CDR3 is TGTGCCTGGACTGGTACGGGAGTGGGGGAGCAGTACTTC.